A single sample gave rise to the 4 T cell receptor beta chains below, sequenced in a study of cytomegalovirus exposure and HLA in healthy donors. Profiling relied on immunoSEQ multiplex PCR, and the TCRdb table lists in-frame clones only, not all of them. In the table there are about 120,000 clones, about 85% of which are singletons. Sequenced material: PBMCs. Source of these receptors: a woman aged 25 to 39 in good health and CMV-seronegative.

This rearrangement joins TRBV6-1 to TRBJ2-7; 7 nucleotides align to TRBD2. With V trimmed by 7 bases and J by 2 bases, 11 bases remained unmatched. The CDR3 runs to 15 residues. CDR1 and CDR2 (germline): MNHNS, SASEGT. The CDR3 protein is CASKRTGRDPYEQYF. CDR3 DNA: TGTGCCAGCAAGAGAACGGGGAGGGACCCCTACGAGCAGTACTTC.

V gene TRBV5-1 combines with J gene TRBJ2-1, with 7 bases fitting TRBD1. Per germline, CDR1 SGHRS and CDR2 YFSETQ. The CDR3 contains 16 residues. Trimming removed 3 bases from V and 4 bases from J; junction bases left unmatched: 10. The CDR3 DNA follows: TGCGCCAGCAGCTCAACCCCAGGGGGTAGATACAATGAGCAGTTCTTC. Protein sequence: CASSSTPGGRYNEQFF.

The gene calls are TRBV5-6 and TRBJ2-3, with 8 bases aligning to TRBD2. Looked up from germline, CDR1 is SGHDT and CDR2 is YYEEEE. The CDR3 is made up of 16 amino acids. The junction had 6 bases not matched to a gene; V was cut back by 0 bases and J by 3 bases. The CDR3 protein is CASSLELAVVTDTQYF. In DNA form, the CDR3 reads TGTGCCAGCAGCTTGGAACTAGCGGTGGTTACAGATACGCAGTATTTT.

The chain is built from TRBV4-1 and TRBJ2-1; D is uncertain. The V end was cut by 4 bases, the J end by 4 bases, with 17 bases between. CDR1 and CDR2 (germline): MGHRA, YSYEKL. The CDR3 totals 16 residues. The CDR3 loop is CASSPARPSTYNEQFF. CDR3 bases: TGCGCCAGCAGCCCGGCCCGTCCCTCGACATACAATGAGCAGTTCTTC.